The 10 T cell receptor beta chains presented below share a single source sample, sequenced in a study of blood T cell repertoires in COVID-19. Sequencing used immunoSEQ multiplex PCR; TCRdb keeps in-frame clones, though not all of them. The repertoire holds approximately 360,000 clones, with around 83% as singletons. Sample: PBMCs or T cells enriched from blood (not recorded which). These receptors were collected from a woman in her forties or fifties who had recovered from COVID-19.

The chain employs TRBV27 and TRBJ1-1, with 10 bases lining up with TRBD1. CDR1 is MNHEY and CDR2 is SMNVEV in the germline V gene (reference sequence). With 7 bases clipped from V and 3 bases from J, the junction kept 5 bases outside the gene matches. CDR3 length: 14 amino acids. CDR3 amino acids: CASKTGTGDTEAFF. The CDR3 region has the DNA TGTGCCAGCAAAACCGGGACAGGGGACACTGAAGCTTTCTTT.

V and J are TRBV15 and TRBJ1-1, with 10 nucleotides matching TRBD1. The CDR3 loop spans 15 amino acids. The junction had 4 bases not matched to a gene; V was cut back by 1 base and J by 5 bases. CDR1 is LNHNV and CDR2 is YYDKDF in the germline V gene (reference sequence). This CDR3 is CATSRGTGGLTEAFF. In DNA, the CDR3 is TGTGCCACCAGCAGAGGGACAGGGGGATTGACTGAAGCTTTCTTT.

The V gene is TRBV2, the J gene TRBJ1-6; D is ambiguous. V was clipped by 7 bases and J by 8 bases, with 12 bases between them. The germline CDR1 and CDR2 sequences are SNHLY and FYNNEI. The CDR3 covers 13 residues. The CDR3 region is CASIATRDSPLHF. The CDR3 DNA reads as TGTGCCAGCATCGCCACGAGGGATTCACCCCTCCACTTT.

V gene TRBV6-5 combines with J gene TRBJ1-1; 9 nucleotides match TRBD1. This CDR3 spans 13 amino acids. CDR1 and CDR2 from the germline V gene are MNHEY and SVGAGI. The ends lost 6 bases at V and 7 bases at J; junction bases unmatched: 6. CDR3 sequence (DNA): TGTGCCAGCAGGAATCCGGGACAGGGTGAAGCTTTCTTT. It translates to CASRNPGQGEAFF.

The sample holds one count of this clone. The J gene is TRBJ1-1, the V gene TRBV18; D is perhaps TRBD1 (6 bases). CDR3 length equals 14 residues. V was trimmed by 2 bases and J by 5 bases, leaving 12 bases between them. Germline loops: CDR1 KGHSH, CDR2 LQKENI. The CDR3 here is CASSPAQGNTEAFF. In DNA, the CDR3 is TGTGCCAGCTCACCAGCTCAGGGGAATACTGAAGCTTTCTTT.

CDR3 in amino acids: CASSQGGLYNEQFF. CDR3 DNA: TGCGCCAGCAGCCAAGGGGGACTTTACAATGAGCAGTTCTTC. The chain carries TRBV4-1 and TRBJ2-1; TRBD2 is a possible D gene (6 bases). The V gene's germline CDR1 is MGHRA and CDR2 YSYEKL. The CDR3 covers 14 residues. Trimming removed 1 base from V and 4 bases from J, with 8 bases in between.

The chain employs TRBV5-1 and TRBJ2-7; 12 nucleotides line up with TRBD2. Germline-derived CDR1 and CDR2 are SGHRS and YFSETQ. This CDR3 contains 14 residues. V dropped 2 bases and J dropped 4; count of bases not matched to a gene: 1. CDR3 loop: CASSFGTSGYEQYF. CDR3 DNA: TGCGCCAGCAGCTTCGGGACTAGCGGGTACGAGCAGTACTTC.

The chain combines TRBV25-1 with TRBJ1-6; tentatively, D is TRBD1 (5 bases). The CDR3 has 13 residues. Looked up from germline, CDR1 is MGHDK and CDR2 is SYGVNS. Trimming left V 5 bases short and J 11 bases short, with 13 bases between. CDR3 in amino acids: CASSRDEQAPLHF. The CDR3 DNA sequence: TGTGCCAGCAGTCGCGACGAACAGGCACCCCTCCACTTT.

V usage is TRBV19 and J usage is TRBJ1-2; D perhaps matches TRBD1 (5 bases). The V gene's germline CDR1 is LNHDA and CDR2 SQIVND (reference sequence). V was shortened by 3 bases and J by 3 bases, with 14 bases between the two germline ends. The CDR3 contains 15 residues. CDR3 loop: CASSIEAWGDYGYTF. DNA for the CDR3: TGTGCCAGTAGTATCGAGGCCTGGGGGGACTATGGCTACACCTTC.

The V gene is TRBV18, the J gene TRBJ2-7, with 7 bases lining up with TRBD2. CDR1 is KGHSH, CDR2 LQKENI, per germline. V trimming: 0 bases; J trimming: 6 bases; junction bases outside the gene matches: 5. The CDR3 spans 14 residues. The CDR3, as DNA: TGTGCCAGCTCACCACCGGGGGGAGGGCGCGAGCAGTACTTC. This encodes CASSPPGGGREQYF.